The 9 T cell receptor beta chains given below trace back to one sample, sequenced in a study of cytomegalovirus exposure and HLA in healthy donors. PCR employed 60 Vbeta and 13 Jbeta primers. Method: immunoSEQ multiplex PCR; TCRdb's copy keeps in-frame clones and lacks some. The table includes about 120,000 clones, under 90% detected once. Sequencing was done on a sample of PBMCs. These receptors originate from a female donor in good health and CMV-seropositive.

The chain couples TRBV27 to TRBJ1-5; D is ambiguous. V was shortened by 3 bases and J by 4 bases, with 7 bases between the two germline ends. The CDR3 runs to 13 residues. Germline V lookup: CDR1 MNHEY, CDR2 SMNVEV (reference sequence). The CDR3 sequence: CASSFFQNQPQHF. CDR3 coding DNA: TGTGCCAGCAGTTTTTTCCAGAATCAGCCCCAGCATTTT.

This clone was recorded once. This sequence joins TRBV7-2 and TRBJ2-7, with D possibly TRBD1 on 5 matching bases. CDR3 size: 14 residues. Trimming removed 1 base from V and 5 bases from J, with 12 bases in between. Germline V gene sequence: CDR1 SGHTA, CDR2 FQGNSA. The chain's CDR3 is CASSLVSAGNEQYF. The CDR3 nucleotides read TGTGCCAGCAGCTTAGTTTCGGCAGGGAACGAGCAGTACTTC.

This sequence joins TRBV4-2 and TRBJ2-5; D possibly corresponds to TRBD1 (5 bases). Matching the DNA end better, TRBJ2-7 makes the J call doubtful. Germline lookup yields CDR1 LGHNA and CDR2 YNFKEQ. The CDR3 contains 13 residues. The CDR3 protein is CASSHRATYEQYF. The CDR3 DNA sequence: TGTGCCAGCAGCCACAGGGCCACCTACGAGCAGTACTTC.

This clone has just a few counts. The J gene is TRBJ2-1, the V gene TRBV7-7, with 7 bases matching TRBD1. The CDR3 runs to 14 residues. Trimming cost V 5 bases and J 15 bases; bases outside gene matches: 16. CDR1 SSHAT and CDR2 FNYEAQ come from the germline V gene (reference sequence). The CDR3 sequence: CASSQDPRQGERFF. The CDR3 bases are TGTGCCAGCAGCCAAGACCCCCGACAGGGAGAACGGTTCTTC.

The chain employs TRBV13 and TRBJ2-3; D might be TRBD2 (7 bases). With 5 bases removed from V and 6 bases from J, the gap between germline ends came to 18 bases. Germline assignment: CDR1 PRHDT and CDR2 FYEKMQ (reference sequence). The CDR3 contains 15 residues. The CDR3 reads CASSPLAGAEDTQYF. Written as DNA, the CDR3 is TGTGCCAGCAGCCCCCTGGCGGGGGCGGAGGATACGCAGTATTTT.

V usage is TRBV25-1 and J usage is TRBJ1-1; D uncertain. The germline V gene has CDR1 MGHDK and CDR2 SYGVNS. This CDR3 contains 13 residues. Trimming left V 4 bases short and J 3 bases short, with 9 bases between. The CDR3 bases are TGTGCCAGCAGTGGCTTCGGGGACACTGAAGCTTTCTTT. This sequence encodes CASSGFGDTEAFF. Full variable domain (missing parts from reference TRBV25-1 and TRBJ1-1): EADIYQTPRYLVIGTGKKITLECSQTMGHDKMYWYQQDPGMELHLIHYSYGVNSTEKGDLSSESTVSRIRTEHFPLTLESARPSHTSQYLCASSGFGDTEAFFGQGTRLTVV.

The rearrangement links TRBV25-1 to TRBJ2-3; TRBD2 matches at 12 bases. V trimming: 5 bases; J trimming: 6 bases; junction bases outside the gene matches: 6. Per the germline V gene, CDR1 is MGHDK and CDR2 is SYGVNS. This CDR3 is 15 amino acids long. The CDR3 sequence: CASSRLAGARDTQYF. For the CDR3, the DNA is TGTGCCAGCAGTAGACTAGCGGGGGCCCGGGATACGCAGTATTTT.

The V and J genes are TRBV19 and TRBJ1-1; D is uncertain. In germline, CDR1 is LNHDA, CDR2 SQIVND (reference sequence). The length of the CDR3 is 12 residues. V gave up 1 base and J gave up 7 bases, with 7 bases separating them. CDR3 region: CASSIVTGEAFF. The CDR3 nucleotides are TGTGCCAGTAGTATAGTAACTGGTGAAGCTTTCTTT.

V gene TRBV19 combines with J gene TRBJ1-4; 7 bases match TRBD1. Germline trimming cut 3 bases from V and 12 bases from J; bases unmatched to any gene: 7. CDR1 and CDR2 from the germline V gene are LNHDA and SQIVND (reference sequence). The CDR3 length is 13 residues. The CDR3 here is CASSIPRQGELFF. The DNA for the CDR3 is TGTGCCAGTAGTATCCCCCGACAGGGTGAACTGTTTTTT.